This TCR beta chain was sequenced during a study of blood T cell repertoires in COVID-19. V lost 1 base and J 1 base, leaving 13 bases between the germline ends. The CDR3 consists of 16 residues. Germline CDR1 and CDR2: MNHNY and SVGAGI (reference sequence). Authors' data handling: Amplification with reference gene primers provided the estimates of nucleated cell counts. The repertoire was sequenced with immunoSEQ multiplex PCR; TCRdb's copy has only in-frame clones and lacks some. The V and J calls and clone size were taken over from that table, and D and trimming were inferred from the DNA. Here the sample spans approximately 90,000 clones, 70% to 85% being singletons.

The sequenced sample consisted of peripheral blood. The chain combines TRBV6-6 with TRBJ1-1; the D gene is possibly TRBD1 (6 bases). The receptor was derived from a man between 60 and 70 years old with acute or convalescent COVID-19. CDR3 DNA: TGTGCCAGCAGTTACTATCAGGGGAAAGCGAACACTGAAGCTTTCTTT. Translated: CASSYYQGKANTEAFF.